This T cell receptor beta chain originates from a study of immune evolution from preneoplasia to lung adenocarcinoma (dated by TCRdb to the early 2020s). Notes on the research overall: HLA loss of heterozygosity was seen in 7%, 15% and 33% of AIS, MIA and ADC lesions, and in no AAH lesions. The study reported that more than 85 samples were used for TCR sequencing. A total of approximately 56 patients contributed TCR sequencing data. Sample size was based on specimen availability rather than a prior power calculation. The overall cohort comprised approximately 53 patients with pulmonary nodules who underwent surgical resection. Class I HLA alleles were inferred from exome data with POLYSOLVER, and allele-specific HLA loss was detected with LOHHLA. The study combined immune gene expression, TCR sequencing and multiplex immunofluorescence to profile immune contexture across lung adenocarcinoma precursors and invasive adenocarcinoma. Resected precursor lesions (AAH, AIS, MIA) and invasive adenocarcinomas were compared with paired morphologically normal lung tissue. The immune data were integrated with whole exome sequencing and methylation data from the same cohort of nodules. The investigation overall reported the following: Findings were based on association rather than direct causation; larger cohorts with long-term follow-up and longitudinal biopsies were deemed needed. Normal lung had the highest top T cell clone frequencies, and these frequencies appeared to fall progressively from AAH through AIS, MIA and invasive adenocarcinoma. Clonality was highest in normal lung, while later-stage lesions appeared to have lower clonality but higher T cell density and diversity. Because all patients were from Japan and China, applicability to Western populations was uncertain. The highest T cell clonality was observed in KRAS-mutant nodules compared with EGFR-mutant or double wild-type lesions.

TCR beta CDR3 regions were sequenced from DNA using the immunoSEQ hsTCRbeta Kit. As for the authors' bioinformatics: TCR sequencing data were analysed with the ImmunoSEQ Analyzer. T cell clonality was defined as 1 minus Pielou's evenness, calculated on productive rearrangements. T cell diversity was measured with the inverse Simpson index on productive templates. T cell density was defined as TCR beta template counts normalized to usable DNA, with usable DNA estimated by amplifying and sequencing housekeeping genes. Two-sided Kruskal-Wallis tests were used to compare TCR metrics across histologic stages. The source is immuneACCESS, and TCRdb retained only in-frame sequences with V and J called. Part of the clones is not carried over; for the studies checked, unresolved V genes explain less than half of this, and the remainder is unexplained. The DNA gave D and trimming, while V, J and clone size come from that table. The sample has around 8,000 clones on record, about four fifths of them singletons. Together, the top ten hold around 2% of the sample.

Patients underwent resection in Japan or China between about 2014 and 2017. Histologic diagnosis of each case was confirmed independently by two lung cancer pathologists on H&E slides. Macro-dissection after pathologic assessment enriched premalignant or tumor cells for nucleic acid extraction. FFPE tissue was used for DNA isolation with the AllPrep DNA/RNA FFPE Kit. About this clone itself: Its antigen remains undetermined. Base qualities are not provided; no much larger clone lies one nucleotide away.

At the junction V is shortened by 3 bases and J by 5 bases, with 14 bases in between. The CDR3, from cysteine to phenylalanine, totals 15 residues. Of the read, only the CDR3 DNA is kept; its 45 bases are in frame from base 1. Via the germline V gene, CDR1 is LGHNA and CDR2 YNFKEQ. The sample comprised FFPE invasive lung adenocarcinoma tissue. The intended sense of this specimen's cell subset or site label: frankly invasive lung adenocarcinoma (ADC). Recombination connected TRBV4-2 to TRBJ2-1; a weak D assignment points to TRBD2 (5 bases agree). The clonotype was recovered from a person between 45 and 75 years old with lung adenocarcinoma. The CDR3 in this case is CASSHGWTLNNEQFF. Read as DNA, the sequence is TGTGCCAGCAGCCATGGCTGGACTTTAAACAATGAGCAGTTCTTC.